Following are 2 T cell receptor beta chains from one sample sequenced in a study of glioma-infiltrating T cells after dendritic cell vaccination. Time point here: after dendritic cell vaccination, including at tumor progression/relapse. Here immunoSEQ multiplex PCR was the method, and the copy in TCRdb shows in-frame clones only, minus some. The profile shows 65,000 or so clones, more than 75% of them singletons. The input for sequencing was blood, taken after dendritic cell vaccination. The receptors originated from a human donor with glioblastoma.

The chain links TRBV29-1 to TRBJ1-1; D remains unclear. CDR3 length: 10 residues. The V and J ends lost 7 bases and 4 bases respectively, with 7 bases between them. The germline V gene encodes CDR1 SQVTM and CDR2 ANQGSEA. Here the CDR3 DNA reads TGCAGCGGGTATAGCACTGAAGCTTTCTTT. Its protein is CSGYSTEAFF.

The gene calls are TRBV27 and TRBJ2-3; 10 nucleotides match TRBD1. This CDR3 spans 17 amino acids. Germline loops: CDR1 MNHEY, CDR2 SMNVEV (reference sequence). V shed 1 base and J 6 bases; nucleotides not matched to a gene: 10. The CDR3 is CASSLYPPDRGRDTQYF. The CDR3 region has the DNA TGTGCCAGCAGTTTATACCCCCCCGACAGGGGGCGGGATACGCAGTATTTT.